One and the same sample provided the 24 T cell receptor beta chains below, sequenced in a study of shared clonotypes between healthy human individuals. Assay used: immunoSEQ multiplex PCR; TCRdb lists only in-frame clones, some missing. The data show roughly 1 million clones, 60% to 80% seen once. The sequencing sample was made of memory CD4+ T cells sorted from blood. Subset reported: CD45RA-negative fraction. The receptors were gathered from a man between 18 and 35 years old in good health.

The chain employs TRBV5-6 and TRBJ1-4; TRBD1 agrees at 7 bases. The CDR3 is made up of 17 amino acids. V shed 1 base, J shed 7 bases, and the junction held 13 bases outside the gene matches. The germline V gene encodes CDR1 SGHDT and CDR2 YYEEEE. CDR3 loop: CASSLLPTGTASEKLFF. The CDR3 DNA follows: TGTGCCAGCAGCTTGCTACCTACCGGGACAGCGAGTGAAAAACTGTTTTTT.

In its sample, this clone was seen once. The CDR3 loop reads CAARTSGSETQYF. In DNA form, the CDR3 reads TGTGCCGCCCGGACTAGCGGGAGTGAGACCCAGTACTTC. V and J are TRBV6-5 and TRBJ2-5; 13 nucleotides line up with TRBD2. Germline CDR1 and CDR2: MNHEY and SVGAGI. Trimming cost V 11 bases and J 5 bases; bases outside gene matches: 5. The CDR3 is 13 residues long.

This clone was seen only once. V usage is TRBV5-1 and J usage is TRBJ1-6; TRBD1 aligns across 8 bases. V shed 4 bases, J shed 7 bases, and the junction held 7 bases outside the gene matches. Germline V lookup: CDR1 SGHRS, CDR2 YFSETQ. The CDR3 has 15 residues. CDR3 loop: CASSPMGQENSPLHF. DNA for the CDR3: TGCGCCAGCAGCCCAATGGGACAGGAAAATTCACCCCTCCACTTT.

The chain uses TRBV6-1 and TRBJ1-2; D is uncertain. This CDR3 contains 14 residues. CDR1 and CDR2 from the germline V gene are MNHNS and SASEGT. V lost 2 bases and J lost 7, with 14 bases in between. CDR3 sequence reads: CASSELEGELGYTF. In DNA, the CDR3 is TGTGCCAGCAGTGAATTGGAGGGCGAGCTTGGCTACACCTTC.

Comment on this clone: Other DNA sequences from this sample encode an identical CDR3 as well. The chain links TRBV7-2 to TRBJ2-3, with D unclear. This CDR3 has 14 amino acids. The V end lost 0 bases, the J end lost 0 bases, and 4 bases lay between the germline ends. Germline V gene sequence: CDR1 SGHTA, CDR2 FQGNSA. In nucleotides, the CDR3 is TGTGCCAGCAGCTTAGCAGCAAGCACAGATACGCAGTATTTT. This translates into CASSLAASTDTQYF.

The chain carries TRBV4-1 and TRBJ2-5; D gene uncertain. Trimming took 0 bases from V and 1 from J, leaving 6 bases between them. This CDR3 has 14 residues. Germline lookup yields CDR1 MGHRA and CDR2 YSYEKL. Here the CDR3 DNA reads TGCGCCAGCAGCCAAGAACAGCTCCAAGAGACCCAGTACTTC. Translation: CASSQEQLQETQYF.

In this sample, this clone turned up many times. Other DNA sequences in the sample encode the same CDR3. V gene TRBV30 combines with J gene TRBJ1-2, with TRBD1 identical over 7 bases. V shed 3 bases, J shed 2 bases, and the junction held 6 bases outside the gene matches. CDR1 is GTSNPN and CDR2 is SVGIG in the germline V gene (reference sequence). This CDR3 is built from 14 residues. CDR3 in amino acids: CAWSPRDRNYGYTF. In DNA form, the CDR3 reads TGTGCCTGGAGCCCCCGGGACAGAAACTATGGCTACACCTTC.

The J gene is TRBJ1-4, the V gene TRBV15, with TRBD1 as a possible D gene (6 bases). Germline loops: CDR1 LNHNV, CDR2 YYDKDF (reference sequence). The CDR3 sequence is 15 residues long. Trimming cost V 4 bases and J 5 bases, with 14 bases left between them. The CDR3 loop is CATSKGGGGNEKLFF. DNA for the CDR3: TGTGCCACCAGCAAAGGCGGGGGCGGAAATGAAAAACTGTTTTTT.

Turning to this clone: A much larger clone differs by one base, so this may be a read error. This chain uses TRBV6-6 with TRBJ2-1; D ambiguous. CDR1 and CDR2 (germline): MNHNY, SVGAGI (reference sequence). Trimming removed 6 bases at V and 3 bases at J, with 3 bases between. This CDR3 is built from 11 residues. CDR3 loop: CASRLYNEQFF. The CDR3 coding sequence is TGTGCCAGCAGACTCTACAATGAGCAGTTCTTC.

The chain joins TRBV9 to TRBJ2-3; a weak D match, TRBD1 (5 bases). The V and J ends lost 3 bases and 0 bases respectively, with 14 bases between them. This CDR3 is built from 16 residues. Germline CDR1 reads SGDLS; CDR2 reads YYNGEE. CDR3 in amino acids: CASSGARQISTDTQYF. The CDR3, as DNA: TGTGCCAGCAGCGGGGCAAGACAGATCAGCACAGATACGCAGTATTTT. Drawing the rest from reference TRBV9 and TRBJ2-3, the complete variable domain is DSGVTQTPKHLITATGQRVTLRCSPRSGDLSVYWYQQSLDQGLQFLIQYYNGEERAKGNILERFSAQQFPDLHSELNLSSLELGDSALYFCASSGARQISTDTQYFGPGTRLTVL.

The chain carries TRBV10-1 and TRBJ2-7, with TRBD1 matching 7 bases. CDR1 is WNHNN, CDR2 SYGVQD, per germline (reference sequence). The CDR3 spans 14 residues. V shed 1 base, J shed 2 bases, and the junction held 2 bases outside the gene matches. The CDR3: CASSEYRGPYEQYF. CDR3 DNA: TGCGCCAGCAGTGAGTACAGGGGTCCCTACGAGCAGTACTTC.

CDR3 nucleotides: TGCGCCAGCAGCCAAGAAGGCGTTGGGGTCAGCTCTGGAAACACCATATATTTT. Protein product: CASSQEGVGVSSGNTIYF. This rearrangement joins TRBV4-1 to TRBJ1-3; D uncertain. V lost 0 bases to trimming and J lost 0 bases, with 15 bases between them. Germline V lookup: CDR1 MGHRA, CDR2 YSYEKL. CDR3 length equals 18 residues.

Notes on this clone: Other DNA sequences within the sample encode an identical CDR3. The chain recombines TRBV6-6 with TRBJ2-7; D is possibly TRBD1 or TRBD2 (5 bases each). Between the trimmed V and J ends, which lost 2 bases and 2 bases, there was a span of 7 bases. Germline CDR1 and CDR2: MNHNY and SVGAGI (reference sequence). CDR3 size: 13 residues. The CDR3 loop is CASSYGTTYEQYF. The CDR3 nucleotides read TGTGCCAGCAGTTACGGGACCACCTACGAGCAGTACTTC.

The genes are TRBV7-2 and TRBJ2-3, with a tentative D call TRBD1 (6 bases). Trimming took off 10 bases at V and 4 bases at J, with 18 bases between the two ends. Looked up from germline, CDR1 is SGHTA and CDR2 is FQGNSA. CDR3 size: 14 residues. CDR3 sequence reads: CATLSGVRSDTQYF. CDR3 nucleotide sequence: TGTGCCACCCTCTCAGGGGTTAGATCAGATACGCAGTATTTT.

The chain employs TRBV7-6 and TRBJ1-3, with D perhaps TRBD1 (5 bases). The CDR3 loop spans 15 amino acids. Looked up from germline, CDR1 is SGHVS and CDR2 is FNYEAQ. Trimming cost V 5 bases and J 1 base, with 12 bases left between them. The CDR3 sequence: CASSAGTASGNTIYF. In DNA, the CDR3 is TGTGCCAGCAGCGCTGGGACGGCATCTGGAAACACCATATATTTT.

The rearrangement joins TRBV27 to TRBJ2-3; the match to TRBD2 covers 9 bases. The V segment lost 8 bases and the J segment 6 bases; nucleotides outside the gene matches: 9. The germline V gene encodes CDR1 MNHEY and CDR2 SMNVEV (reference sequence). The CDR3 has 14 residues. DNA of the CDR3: TGTGCCAGCCGCCGGGCGGGGGGGCCGGATACGCAGTATTTT. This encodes CASRRAGGPDTQYF.

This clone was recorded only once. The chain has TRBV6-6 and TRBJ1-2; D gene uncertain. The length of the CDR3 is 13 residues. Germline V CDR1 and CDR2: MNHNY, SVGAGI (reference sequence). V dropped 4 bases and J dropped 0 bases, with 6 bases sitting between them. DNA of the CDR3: TGTGCCAGCAGTTCCGGGGCTAACTATGGCTACACCTTC. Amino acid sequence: CASSSGANYGYTF.

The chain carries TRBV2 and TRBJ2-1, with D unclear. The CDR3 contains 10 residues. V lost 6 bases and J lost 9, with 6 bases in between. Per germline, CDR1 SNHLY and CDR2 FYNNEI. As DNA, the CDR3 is TGTGCCAGCAGCAACGTTGAGCAGTTCTTC. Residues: CASSNVEQFF.

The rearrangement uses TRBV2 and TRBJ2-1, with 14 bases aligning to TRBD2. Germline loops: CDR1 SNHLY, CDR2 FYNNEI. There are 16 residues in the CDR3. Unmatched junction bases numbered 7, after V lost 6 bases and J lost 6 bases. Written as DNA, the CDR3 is TGTGCCAGCAGGGTGGGACTAGCGGGAGTCGTCAATGAGCAGTTCTTC. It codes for CASRVGLAGVVNEQFF.

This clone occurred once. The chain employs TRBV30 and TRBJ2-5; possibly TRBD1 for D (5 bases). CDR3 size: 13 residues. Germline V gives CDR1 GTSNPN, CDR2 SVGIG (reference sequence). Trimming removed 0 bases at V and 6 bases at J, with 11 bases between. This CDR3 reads CAWSVGAEKTQYF. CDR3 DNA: TGTGCCTGGAGTGTAGGGGCGGAGAAGACCCAGTACTTC.

CDR3 loop: CASSQEGAGSYEQYF. CDR3 coding DNA: TGCGCCAGCAGCCAAGAAGGGGCCGGGAGCTACGAGCAGTACTTC. The V gene is TRBV4-3, the J gene TRBJ2-7; a possible D gene is TRBD2 (6 bases). Trimming shortened V by 0 bases and J by 3 bases, and 12 bases separated the two germline ends. The CDR3 is 15 residues long. In germline, CDR1 is LGHNA, CDR2 YSLEER.

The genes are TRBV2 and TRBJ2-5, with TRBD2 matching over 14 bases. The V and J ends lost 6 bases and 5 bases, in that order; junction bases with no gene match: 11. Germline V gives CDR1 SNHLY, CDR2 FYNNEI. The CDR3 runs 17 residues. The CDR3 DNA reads TGTGCCAGCAGAGGACTAGCGGGAGGCCGGGGTCGGGAGACCCAGTACTTC. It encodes CASRGLAGGRGRETQYF.

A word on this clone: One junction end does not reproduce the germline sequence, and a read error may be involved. CDR3 in amino acids: CASSLDIPSGSGTGELFF. The CDR3 nucleotides read TGTGCTAGCAGCTTAGATATCCCTAGCGGGAGCGGCACCGGGGAGCTGTTTTTT. The chain combines TRBV7-7 with TRBJ2-2, with 10 bases fitting TRBD2. There are 18 residues in the CDR3. Per germline, CDR1 SSHAT and CDR2 FNYEAQ (reference sequence). Full variable domain (missing parts from reference TRBV7-7 and TRBJ2-2): GAGVSQSPRYKVTKRGQDVTLRCDPISSHATLYWYQQALGQGPEFLTYFNYEAQPDKSGLPSDRFSAERPEGSISTLTIQRTEQRDSAMYRCASSLDIPSGSGTGELFFGEGSRLTVL.

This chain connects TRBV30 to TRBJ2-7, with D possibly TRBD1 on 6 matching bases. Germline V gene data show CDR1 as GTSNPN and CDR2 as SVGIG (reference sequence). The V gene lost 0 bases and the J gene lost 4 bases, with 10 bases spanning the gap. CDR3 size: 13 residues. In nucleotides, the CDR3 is TGTGCCTGGAGTGTAGTCAGGGGTTACGAGCAGTACTTC. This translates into CAWSVVRGYEQYF.